One and the same sample provided the 5 T cell receptor beta chains below, sequenced in a study of graft-versus-host responses after intestinal transplantation. These receptors' targets are unknown. TCRdb's copy holds only in-frame clones and misses some; the assay was immunoSEQ multiplex PCR. Among roughly 51,000 clones, roughly 90% were seen once, and the ten largest hold around 0.6%. The sample here was unstimulated CD4+ T cells sorted from spleen or lymph node cells, taken before transplant. Receptors originate from a human donor who was the organ donor for an intestinal transplant.

CDR3 in amino acids: CASSLSGRGETQYF. The CDR3 nucleotides read TGTGCCAGCAGCTTGAGCGGGAGAGGGGAGACCCAGTACTTC. This chain uses TRBV5-4 with TRBJ2-5; 8 bases match TRBD2. The CDR3 length is 14 residues. In germline, CDR1 is SGHNT, CDR2 YYREEE (reference sequence). J was trimmed by 5 bases and V by 1 base; bases with no gene match: 4.

This chain uses TRBV2 with TRBJ2-1, with 7 bases lining up with TRBD1. The CDR3 runs to 13 residues. Germline V CDR1 and CDR2: SNHLY, FYNNEI. Trimming removed 8 bases from V and 5 bases from J; junction bases left unmatched: 6. DNA of the CDR3: TGTGCCAGCGTAGGGGGCGCAAACAATGAGCAGTTCTTC. Protein product: CASVGGANNEQFF.

The V and J genes are TRBV19 and TRBJ1-1; 9 nucleotides align to TRBD1. From germline, CDR1 is LNHDA and CDR2 SQIVND (reference sequence). This CDR3 spans 17 amino acids. V trimming: 6 bases; J trimming: 0 bases; junction bases outside the gene matches: 11. The CDR3: CASRVDTGGAVNTEAFF. For the CDR3, the DNA is TGTGCCAGTAGGGTGGACACAGGGGGCGCGGTGAACACTGAAGCTTTCTTT.

This sequence joins TRBV11-1 and TRBJ2-1; 13 bases are a match to TRBD2. Looked up from germline, CDR1 is SGHAT and CDR2 is FQDESV (reference sequence). After removal of 5 bases from V and 9 bases from J, the junction contained 7 bases not matched to a gene. The CDR3 consists of 15 residues. The CDR3 DNA follows: TGTGCCAGCAGCCAGAGACGGACTAGCGGGAGTGAGCAGTTCTTC. It translates to CASSQRRTSGSEQFF.

Points on this clone: The same CDR3 can be traced to other DNA sequences in this sample. The chain has TRBV7-6 and TRBJ2-3; 15 nucleotides match TRBD2. Looked up from germline, CDR1 is SGHVS and CDR2 is FNYEAQ. The V gene end was trimmed by 10 bases and the J gene end by 0 bases; junction bases not matched to a gene: 8. The length of the CDR3 is 17 residues. The CDR3 region has the DNA TGTGCCACCGGACTAGCGGGAGGGTCATTTAGCACAGATACGCAGTATTTT. Protein product: CATGLAGGSFSTDTQYF.